The 21 T cell receptor beta chains presented below share a single source sample, sequenced in a study of cytomegalovirus exposure and HLA in healthy donors. Use of 60 Vbeta and 13 Jbeta primers characterized the PCR. Sequencing was performed with immunoSEQ multiplex PCR; in TCRdb, only in-frame clones are kept and a portion is missing. The repertoire holds 150,000 to 200,000 clones, with about three quarters as singletons. Material for sequencing was PBMCs. The receptors come from a man aged 35 to 55 in good health and CMV-seropositive.

The chain recombines TRBV11-3 with TRBJ2-1; D possibly corresponds to TRBD2 (5 bases). CDR1 and CDR2 from the germline V gene are SGHNT and YENEEA. CDR3 length equals 13 residues. The V end was cut by 5 bases, the J end by 6 bases, with 11 bases between. In nucleotides, the CDR3 is TGTGCCAGCAGCACCGGGGTCGGCAATGAGCAGTTCTTC. Protein: CASSTGVGNEQFF.

J is TRBJ1-2 and V is TRBV6-5; tentative D call: TRBD1 (6 bases). This CDR3 region has 12 residues. CDR1 is MNHEY and CDR2 is SVGAGI in the germline V gene. Between the trimmed V and J ends, which lost 6 bases and 4 bases, there was a span of 9 bases. CDR3 in DNA: TGTGCCAGCAGCCCAGGGGCCTATGGCTACACCTTC. It specifies CASSPGAYGYTF.

The chain carries TRBV12-1 and TRBJ2-1; the table's D call of TRBD2 was not tested on the DNA. TRBV12-1 is reported as a pseudogene. The CDR3 totals 16 residues. For the CDR3, the DNA is TGTGCCGCATGCCGGATGCTAGCGGGAGAAACGAATGAGCAGTTCTTC. It yields the protein CAACRMLAGETNEQFF.

The V gene is TRBV7-8, the J gene TRBJ1-2, with 7 bases that match TRBD1. The CDR3 is 14 residues long. V was clipped by 1 base and J by 6 bases; unmatched bases: 5. In germline, CDR1 is SGHVS, CDR2 FQNEAQ. The CDR3 spells CASSLGGGSDGYTF. DNA for the CDR3: TGTGCCAGCAGCTTAGGAGGGGGCTCTGATGGCTACACCTTC.

The rearrangement uses TRBV10-3 and TRBJ2-7; the match to TRBD2 covers 10 bases. J lost 2 bases, V lost 5 bases, and 3 bases had no gene match. Germline CDR1 is ENHRY and CDR2 is SYGVKD. The CDR3 length is 14 residues. The CDR3 DNA reads as TGTGCCATCAGTCTAGCGGGGGAAGCCTACGAGCAGTACTTC. Its translation: CAISLAGEAYEQYF.

This chain's CDR3 is CASSSPTSRSYNEQFF. CDR3 nucleotides: TGTGCCAGCAGTTCCCCGACTAGCAGAAGCTACAATGAGCAGTTCTTC. This sequence joins TRBV27 and TRBJ2-1; 7 nucleotides match TRBD2. The CDR3 is 16 residues long. CDR1 is MNHEY, CDR2 SMNVEV, per germline (reference sequence). The ends lost 4 bases at V and 3 bases at J; junction bases unmatched: 9.

The chain is built from TRBV5-1 and TRBJ2-7; D not resolved. CDR3 length: 15 amino acids. The V and J ends lost 2 bases and 0 bases respectively, with 12 bases between them. Germline lookup yields CDR1 SGHRS and CDR2 YFSETQ. The CDR3 DNA reads as TGCGCCAGCAGCTTCGATACAGACGCCTCCTACGAGCAGTACTTC. Protein: CASSFDTDASYEQYF.

This clone has just a few counts. V usage is TRBV7-3 and J usage is TRBJ1-1; the D is unclear. The ends were cut back, 0 bases at V and 1 base at J, with 6 bases in the middle. Germline V lookup: CDR1 SGHTA, CDR2 FQGTGA. The CDR3 has 14 amino acids. CDR3 loop: CASSLTTENTEAFF. CDR3 DNA sequence: TGTGCCAGCAGCTTAACCACAGAGAACACTGAAGCTTTCTTT. Supplemented by reference TRBV7-3 and TRBJ1-1, the full variable domain reads GAGVSQTPSNKVTEKGKYVELRCDPISGHTALYWYRQSLGQGPEFLIYFQGTGAADDSGLPNDRFFAVRPEGSVSTLKIQRTERGDSAVYLCASSLTTENTEAFFGQGTRLTVV.

The chain combines TRBV18 with TRBJ1-3; D call uncertain. The CDR3 sequence is 13 residues long. Trimming stripped 4 bases from V and 2 bases from J, with 6 bases between. Looked up from germline, CDR1 is KGHSH and CDR2 is LQKENI. CDR3 DNA: TGTGCCAGCTCACACGGGGCTGGAAACACCATATATTTT. This codes for CASSHGAGNTIYF. Drawing the rest from reference TRBV18 and TRBJ1-3, the complete variable domain is NAGVMQNPRHLVRRRGQEARLRCSPMKGHSHVYWYRQLPEEGLKFMVYLQKENIIDESGMPKERFSAEFPKEGPSILRIQQVVRGDSAAYFCASSHGAGNTIYFGEGSWLTVV.

The chain uses TRBV10-1 and TRBJ2-5; 10 bases are a match to TRBD2. The germline gives CDR1 WNHNN, CDR2 SYGVQD (reference sequence). The CDR3 has 17 amino acids. The junction had 15 bases not matched to a gene; V was cut back by 6 bases and J by 5 bases. The DNA for the CDR3 is TGCGCCAGCAGCCGCCACAGAGTAGCGGGAGGCTCGGAGACCCAGTACTTC. It translates to CASSRHRVAGGSETQYF.

V gene TRBV7-2 combines with J gene TRBJ2-1, with a tentative D call TRBD2 (6 bases). The CDR3 runs 15 residues. Trimming removed 6 bases from V and 5 bases from J, with 17 bases in between. Germline assignment: CDR1 SGHTA and CDR2 FQGNSA. The CDR3 sequence: CASRWAHGGNNEQFF. DNA of the CDR3: TGTGCCAGCAGGTGGGCGCATGGGGGGAACAATGAGCAGTTCTTC.

This sequence joins TRBV6-5 and TRBJ2-5; tentatively, D is TRBD2 (6 bases). Germline V gene sequence: CDR1 MNHEY, CDR2 SVGAGI. The CDR3 sequence is 14 residues long. V gave up 4 bases and J gave up 2 bases, with 11 bases separating them. The CDR3 region is CASSSGLHQETQYF. The CDR3 DNA sequence: TGTGCCAGCAGTTCAGGACTACATCAAGAGACCCAGTACTTC.

The chain uses TRBV5-1 and TRBJ2-7; D may be TRBD1 (6 bases). V lost 0 bases and J lost 2, with 15 bases in between. CDR3 size: 16 residues. The germline V gene has CDR1 SGHRS and CDR2 YFSETQ. This chain's CDR3 is CASSLAALQGAYEQYF. In DNA, the CDR3 is TGCGCCAGCAGCTTGGCCGCTTTACAGGGTGCCTACGAGCAGTACTTC.

This clone was counted between two and nine times. The chain links TRBV7-8 to TRBJ2-5, with 9 bases aligning to TRBD1. CDR1 is SGHVS and CDR2 is FQNEAQ in the germline V gene. This CDR3 contains 16 residues. The V and J ends lost 1 base and 5 bases, in that order; junction bases with no gene match: 8. CDR3 nucleotides: TGTGCCAGCAGCTTAGTGGCCGGGACAGGGCTGGAGACCCAGTACTTC. Its translation is CASSLVAGTGLETQYF.

This clone appeared a few times. The final CDR3 position lacks the conserved phenylalanine or tryptophan, pointing to a likely read error. No DNA is shown, since the ends of the CDR3 on it are uncertain; the CDR3 is the one TCRdb lists. The chain couples TRBV5-6 to TRBJ1-4. The germline CDR1 and CDR2 sequences are SGHDT and YYEEEE. The CDR3 extends over 9 residues, inclusive of both ends. The CDR3 loop reads CASSFLPGN.

CDR3 coding DNA: TGTGCCAGCAGCGTAGTGACAGGGGGCAGAGCTTTCTTT. This encodes CASSVVTGGRAFF. The chain uses TRBV9 and TRBJ1-1, with 10 nucleotides matching TRBD1. V shed 0 bases and J 10 bases; nucleotides not matched to a gene: 3. Looked up from germline, CDR1 is SGDLS and CDR2 is YYNGEE. The CDR3 covers 13 residues.

V and J are TRBV5-6 and TRBJ1-2; 7 bases fit TRBD1. Germline CDR1 reads SGHDT; CDR2 reads YYEEEE. The CDR3 spans 13 residues. Trimming cost V 0 bases and J 8 bases; bases outside gene matches: 4. CDR3 residues: CASSLVQGGGYTF. CDR3 sequence (DNA): TGTGCCAGCAGCTTGGTGCAGGGGGGCGGCTACACCTTC.

With respect to this clone: In this CDR3 the conserved last residue, phenylalanine or tryptophan, is missing, so a read error is likely. The gene calls are TRBV28 and TRBJ2-7; TRBD2 agrees at 10 bases. Germline V lookup: CDR1 MDHEN, CDR2 SYDVKM. V lost 1 base, J lost 2 bases, and 2 bases stayed unmatched. This CDR3 spans 15 amino acids. CDR3 DNA sequence: TGTGCCAGCAGTTTATCCGGACTAGCGGCCTACGAGCAGTACCTC. Its protein is CASSLSGLAAYEQYL.

The V call is TRBV14, the J call TRBJ2-1, with TRBD2 matching 11 bases. This CDR3 is built from 17 residues. Trimming removed 4 bases from V and 2 bases from J; junction bases left unmatched: 7. Germline values: CDR1 SGHDN, CDR2 FVKESK. The CDR3 sequence is CASSPYRLAGTYNEQFF. The CDR3 region has the DNA TGTGCCAGCAGCCCCTATCGACTAGCGGGGACCTACAATGAGCAGTTCTTC.

The chain recombines TRBV10-3 with TRBJ2-5, with 8 bases identical to TRBD2. Germline loops: CDR1 ENHRY, CDR2 SYGVKD. The CDR3 length is 15 residues. The V and J ends lost 10 bases and 2 bases, in that order; junction bases with no gene match: 12. The CDR3 DNA reads as TGTGCCAGCGGGGGACCACTAGCGGTTCAAGAGACCCAGTACTTC. This codes for CASGGPLAVQETQYF.

This chain joins TRBV5-5 and TRBJ2-7, with D possibly TRBD2 on 5 matching bases. From germline, CDR1 is SGHKS and CDR2 YYEKEE (reference sequence). The length of the CDR3 is 16 residues. With 0 bases removed from V and 2 bases from J, the gap between germline ends came to 15 bases. The CDR3 region has the DNA TGTGCCAGCAGCTTGGCAGGAACCGACGGGACCTACGAGCAGTACTTC. This encodes CASSLAGTDGTYEQYF.